This T cell receptor beta chain stems from a study of blood T cells in healthy people across ages (dated by TCRdb to between 2014 and 2016). For the wider study: In model experiments, template switching captured roughly one uniquely barcoded TCR beta cDNA molecule for every two T cells. The study measured age-related changes in TCR beta repertoire diversity using deep sequencing normalized with unique cDNA molecular identifiers. The donors were divided into four age groups: young (average 16 years), middle-aged (roughly 40), aged (62) and long-lived (about 84). To avoid experimental bias, donors of different ages were spread randomly across the sequencing lanes. The study analyzed two additional independent replicas of 1 million unique cDNA reads from the same blood draw for two donors, one aged 18 to 30 and one aged 80 or older. On the study overall, not on this receptor specifically: A strong correlation was found between observed TCR beta diversity and the percentage of naive T cells measured by flow cytometry. Total diversity estimates from one million sequenced T cells were considered lower bounds and underestimates. Because donor CMV infection status was unknown, age-related changes in expanded clonotypes were potentially confounded. Compared with the aged group, more naive CD4+ T cells, fewer expanded clones and increased TCR diversity were shown by the long-lived group, suggesting age selection. Observed TCR beta diversity per million T cells fell roughly linearly with age, and a significant reduction was already apparent by age about 36. Conclusive comparison of naive and antigen-experienced compartments was prevented by the profiling of bulk unsorted PBMCs.

Donors were about 36 systemically healthy Caucasian individuals from Russia aged roughly 6 to 95 years. Each donor gave ten milliliters of peripheral blood, collected into EDTA-treated Vacutainer tubes. Ficoll-Paque density-gradient centrifugation was used to isolate PBMCs, with at least 6.5 million per sample. Total RNA was extracted from PBMCs with Trizol reagent, with at least 5.5 micrograms obtained per sample. Naive CD45RAhigh/CD27high T cell percentages were measured by flow cytometry on a PBMC aliquot from every donor. As concerns this clonotype: Its binding antigen is unknown. One base away there is no much larger clone; base qualities are not given.

Library creation used 5' RACE. Sequenced on an Illumina HiSeq 2500. A second PCR of about 6 to 11 cycles was performed with a sample-barcoded 5' primer and a J-beta primer mix. Each TCR beta cDNA molecule received a unique molecular identifier from a template-switch 5' adaptor carrying 12 random nucleotides. Each sample yielded at least 3 million CDR3-containing paired-end reads. All of the RNA was converted into first-strand cDNA using the Mint cDNA synthesis kit, with a TRBC-specific oligonucleotide serving as the primer. Following uracil-DNA glycosylase treatment, a first 18-cycle PCR with universal primers M1SS and BC2_uni_R was performed on all cDNA. The published analysis was carried out like this. For normalization, 1 million high-quality reads, each with a distinct molecular identifier, were randomly selected from each sample. Instead of being binned into consensus sequences, reads that shared molecular identifiers were thrown out. MiTCR, with a Q25 quality threshold and the strictest error-elimination algorithm, was used for CDR3 identification, clonotype clustering and error correction. A nonparametric unseen species model with Euler transformation was used to estimate a lower bound on total TCR beta diversity. TCRdb reworked the public reads: Q25 trimming with fastp, MiXCR clone assembly, productive beta chains retained. Duplicate CDR3 protein sequences are folded into a single record with the most common DNA and genes. None of the V and J calls come from the authors' own analysis; TCRdb made them. The sample table shows some 710,000 distinct CDR3 sequences, and 20% to 25% are seen once. In total, the top ten clones hold less than 25% of the sample.

The sequenced sample consisted of blood. This receptor was identified in an older man in good health.

The CDR3 reads CASSADFRGNEQFF. The DNA sequence is given as TGCGCCAGCAGCGCCGATTTCAGGGGGAATGAGCAGTTCTTC. This sequence uses TRBV10-1 and TRBJ2-1; a stretch of 7 junction bases matches TRBD1. CDR1 is given as WNHNN and CDR2 as SYGVQD, both from the germline V gene (reference sequence). Its CDR3 holds 14 amino acids, cysteine through phenylalanine. The kept DNA is CDR3 alone, 42 bases in frame from the first base. Here V drops 6 bases and J drops 7 bases, and the junction holds 9 bases not matched to any gene.